This note documents a single TCR beta chain sequence. This CDR3 has 13 amino acids. Trimming cost V 8 bases and J 5 bases, with 15 bases left between them. Per the germline V gene, CDR1 is MGHDK and CDR2 is SYGVNS. This entry is derived from a study of siplizumab effects on memory and regulatory T cells. Profiled with immunoSEQ multiplex PCR; TCRdb holds only in-frame clones, not every one. The sample lists some 80,000 clones; roughly 94% were seen once. This chain joins TRBV25-1 and TRBJ2-5, with TRBD1 as a possible D gene (6 bases). The TCR originated in a human donor in good health. The specimen was CD8+ T cells sorted from blood. The CDR3 protein is CASAKTGSETQYF. DNA for the CDR3: TGTGCCAGCGCCAAGACAGGTTCCGAGACCCAGTACTTC.